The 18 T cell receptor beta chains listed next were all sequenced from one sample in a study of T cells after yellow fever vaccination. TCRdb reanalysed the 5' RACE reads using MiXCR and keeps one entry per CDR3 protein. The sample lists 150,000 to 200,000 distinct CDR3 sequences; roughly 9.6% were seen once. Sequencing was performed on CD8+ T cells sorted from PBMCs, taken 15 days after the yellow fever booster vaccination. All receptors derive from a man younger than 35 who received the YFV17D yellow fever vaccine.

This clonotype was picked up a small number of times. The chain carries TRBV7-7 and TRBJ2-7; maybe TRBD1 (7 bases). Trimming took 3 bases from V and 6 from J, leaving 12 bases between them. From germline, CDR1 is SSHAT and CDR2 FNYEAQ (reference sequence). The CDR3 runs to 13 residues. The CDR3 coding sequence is TGTGCCAGCAGCTTTTCGCAGGGGGGCGAGCAGTACTTC. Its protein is CASSFSQGGEQYF.

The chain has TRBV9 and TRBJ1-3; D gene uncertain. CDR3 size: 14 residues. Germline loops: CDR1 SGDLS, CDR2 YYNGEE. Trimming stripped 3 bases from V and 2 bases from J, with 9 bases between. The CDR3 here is CASSEESPGNTIYF. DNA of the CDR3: TGTGCCAGCAGCGAAGAATCGCCTGGAAACACCATATATTTT.

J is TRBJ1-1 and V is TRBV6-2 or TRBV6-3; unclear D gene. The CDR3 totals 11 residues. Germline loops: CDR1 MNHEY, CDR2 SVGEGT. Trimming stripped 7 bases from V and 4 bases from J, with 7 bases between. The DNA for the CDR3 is TGTGCCAGCAAGCTGGGCACTGAAGCTTTCTTT. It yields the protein CASKLGTEAFF.

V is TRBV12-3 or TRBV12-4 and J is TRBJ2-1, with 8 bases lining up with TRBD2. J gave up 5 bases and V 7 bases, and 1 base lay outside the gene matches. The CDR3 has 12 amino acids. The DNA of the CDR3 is TGTGCCAGCAAGGGACTAGACAATGAGCAGTTCTTC. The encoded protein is CASKGLDNEQFF.

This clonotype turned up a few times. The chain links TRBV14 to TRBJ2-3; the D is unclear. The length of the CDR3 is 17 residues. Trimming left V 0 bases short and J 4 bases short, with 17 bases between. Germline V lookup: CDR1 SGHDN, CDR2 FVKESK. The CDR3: CASSQDTYRNNPDTQYF. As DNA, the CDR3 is TGTGCCAGCAGCCAAGATACATATCGCAACAACCCAGATACGCAGTATTTT.

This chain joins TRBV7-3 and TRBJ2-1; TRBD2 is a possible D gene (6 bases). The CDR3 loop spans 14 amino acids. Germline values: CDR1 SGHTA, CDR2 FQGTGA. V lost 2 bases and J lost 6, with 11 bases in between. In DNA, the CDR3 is TGTGCCAGCAGCTTAGCGGGGAATAGCAATGAGCAGTTCTTC. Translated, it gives CASSLAGNSNEQFF.

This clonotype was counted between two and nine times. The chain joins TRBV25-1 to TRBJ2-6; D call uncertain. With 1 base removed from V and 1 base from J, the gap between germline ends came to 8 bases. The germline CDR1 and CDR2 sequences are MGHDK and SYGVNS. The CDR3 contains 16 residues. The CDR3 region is CASSEWMGSGANVLTF. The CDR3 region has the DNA TGTGCCAGCAGTGAATGGATGGGGTCTGGGGCCAACGTCCTGACTTTC. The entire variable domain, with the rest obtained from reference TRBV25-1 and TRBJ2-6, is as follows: EADIYQTPRYLVIGTGKKITLECSQTMGHDKMYWYQQDPGMELHLIHYSYGVNSTEKGDLSSESTVSRIRTEHFPLTLESARPSHTSQYLCASSEWMGSGANVLTFGAGSRLTVL.

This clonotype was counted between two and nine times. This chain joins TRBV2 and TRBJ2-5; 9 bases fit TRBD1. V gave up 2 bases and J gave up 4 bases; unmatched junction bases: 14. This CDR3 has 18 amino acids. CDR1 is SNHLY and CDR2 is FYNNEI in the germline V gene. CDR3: CASSEKGRGQGLRETQYF. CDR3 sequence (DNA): TGTGCCAGCAGTGAAAAGGGTAGAGGACAGGGGCTTCGAGAGACCCAGTACTTC.

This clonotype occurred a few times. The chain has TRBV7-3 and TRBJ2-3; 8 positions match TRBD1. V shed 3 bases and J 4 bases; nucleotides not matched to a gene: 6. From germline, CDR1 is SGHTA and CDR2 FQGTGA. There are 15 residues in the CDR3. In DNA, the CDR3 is TGTGCCAGCAGCTTTACAGGGGGGCTCGCAGATACGCAGTATTTT. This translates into CASSFTGGLADTQYF.

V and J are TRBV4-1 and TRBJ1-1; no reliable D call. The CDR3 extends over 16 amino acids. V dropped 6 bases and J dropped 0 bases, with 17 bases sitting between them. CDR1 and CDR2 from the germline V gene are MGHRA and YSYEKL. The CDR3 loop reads CASRPTEDNLNTEAFF. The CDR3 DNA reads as TGCGCCAGCAGACCTACCGAAGATAATCTGAACACTGAAGCTTTCTTT.

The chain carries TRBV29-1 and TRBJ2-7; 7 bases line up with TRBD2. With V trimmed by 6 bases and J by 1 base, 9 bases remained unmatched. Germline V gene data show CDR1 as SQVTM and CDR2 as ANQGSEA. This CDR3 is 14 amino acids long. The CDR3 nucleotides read TGCAGCGTCGCCGGGGGAGGGGATTCCTACGAGCAGTACTTC. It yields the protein CSVAGGGDSYEQYF.

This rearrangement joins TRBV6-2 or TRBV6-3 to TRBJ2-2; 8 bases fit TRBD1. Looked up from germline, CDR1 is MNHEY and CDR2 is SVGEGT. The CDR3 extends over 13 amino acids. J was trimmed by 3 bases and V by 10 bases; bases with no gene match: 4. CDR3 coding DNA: TGTGCCACCACAGGGGGTCACACCGGGGAGCTGTTTTTT. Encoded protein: CATTGGHTGELFF.

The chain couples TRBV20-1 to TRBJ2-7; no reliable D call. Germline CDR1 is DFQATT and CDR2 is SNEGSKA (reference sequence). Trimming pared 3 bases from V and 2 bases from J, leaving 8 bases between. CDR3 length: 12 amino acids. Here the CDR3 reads CSARGLAYEQYF. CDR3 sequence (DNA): TGCAGTGCTAGGGGCCTGGCCTACGAGCAGTACTTC.

CDR3 protein: CASSFGEGLLNLQETQYF. The CDR3 coding sequence is TGTGCCAGCAGTTTTGGGGAGGGACTACTCAATCTCCAAGAGACCCAGTACTTC. This chain joins TRBV27 and TRBJ2-5; 7 nucleotides agree with TRBD2. The CDR3 consists of 18 residues. V gave up 3 bases and J gave up 1 base; unmatched junction bases: 14. CDR1 MNHEY and CDR2 SMNVEV come from the germline V gene (reference sequence).

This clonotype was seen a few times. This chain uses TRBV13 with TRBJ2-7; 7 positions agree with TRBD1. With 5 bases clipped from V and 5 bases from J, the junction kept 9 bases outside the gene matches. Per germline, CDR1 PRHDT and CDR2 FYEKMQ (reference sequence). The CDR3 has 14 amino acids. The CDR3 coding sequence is TGTGCCAGCAGCCCCGACAGGGTCCCCCACGAGCAGTACTTC. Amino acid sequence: CASSPDRVPHEQYF.

Here the CDR3 DNA reads TGTGCCAGCAGCTCACTCCCGGGGCCGCACTATGGCTACACCTTC. Translating gives CASSSLPGPHYGYTF. The chain carries TRBV7-9 and TRBJ1-2, with TRBD1 as a possible D gene (5 bases). Trimming took 4 bases from V and 3 from J, leaving 15 bases between them. Germline CDR1 and CDR2: SEHNR and FQNEAQ (reference sequence). The CDR3 is 15 residues long.

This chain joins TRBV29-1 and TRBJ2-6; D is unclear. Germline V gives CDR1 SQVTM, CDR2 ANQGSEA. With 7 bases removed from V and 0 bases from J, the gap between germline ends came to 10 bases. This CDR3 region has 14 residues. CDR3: CSAYVSSGANVLTF. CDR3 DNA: TGCAGCGCTTATGTTAGCTCTGGGGCCAACGTCCTGACTTTC.

DNA for the CDR3: TGTGCCAGCAGCTTAGTCCACGAGCAGTTCTTC. Translation gives CASSLVHEQFF. V is TRBV11-2 and J is TRBJ2-1; D not resolved. CDR3 length: 11 residues. The germline V gene encodes CDR1 SGHAT and CDR2 FQNNGV. Trimming left V 1 base short and J 10 bases short, with 5 bases between.